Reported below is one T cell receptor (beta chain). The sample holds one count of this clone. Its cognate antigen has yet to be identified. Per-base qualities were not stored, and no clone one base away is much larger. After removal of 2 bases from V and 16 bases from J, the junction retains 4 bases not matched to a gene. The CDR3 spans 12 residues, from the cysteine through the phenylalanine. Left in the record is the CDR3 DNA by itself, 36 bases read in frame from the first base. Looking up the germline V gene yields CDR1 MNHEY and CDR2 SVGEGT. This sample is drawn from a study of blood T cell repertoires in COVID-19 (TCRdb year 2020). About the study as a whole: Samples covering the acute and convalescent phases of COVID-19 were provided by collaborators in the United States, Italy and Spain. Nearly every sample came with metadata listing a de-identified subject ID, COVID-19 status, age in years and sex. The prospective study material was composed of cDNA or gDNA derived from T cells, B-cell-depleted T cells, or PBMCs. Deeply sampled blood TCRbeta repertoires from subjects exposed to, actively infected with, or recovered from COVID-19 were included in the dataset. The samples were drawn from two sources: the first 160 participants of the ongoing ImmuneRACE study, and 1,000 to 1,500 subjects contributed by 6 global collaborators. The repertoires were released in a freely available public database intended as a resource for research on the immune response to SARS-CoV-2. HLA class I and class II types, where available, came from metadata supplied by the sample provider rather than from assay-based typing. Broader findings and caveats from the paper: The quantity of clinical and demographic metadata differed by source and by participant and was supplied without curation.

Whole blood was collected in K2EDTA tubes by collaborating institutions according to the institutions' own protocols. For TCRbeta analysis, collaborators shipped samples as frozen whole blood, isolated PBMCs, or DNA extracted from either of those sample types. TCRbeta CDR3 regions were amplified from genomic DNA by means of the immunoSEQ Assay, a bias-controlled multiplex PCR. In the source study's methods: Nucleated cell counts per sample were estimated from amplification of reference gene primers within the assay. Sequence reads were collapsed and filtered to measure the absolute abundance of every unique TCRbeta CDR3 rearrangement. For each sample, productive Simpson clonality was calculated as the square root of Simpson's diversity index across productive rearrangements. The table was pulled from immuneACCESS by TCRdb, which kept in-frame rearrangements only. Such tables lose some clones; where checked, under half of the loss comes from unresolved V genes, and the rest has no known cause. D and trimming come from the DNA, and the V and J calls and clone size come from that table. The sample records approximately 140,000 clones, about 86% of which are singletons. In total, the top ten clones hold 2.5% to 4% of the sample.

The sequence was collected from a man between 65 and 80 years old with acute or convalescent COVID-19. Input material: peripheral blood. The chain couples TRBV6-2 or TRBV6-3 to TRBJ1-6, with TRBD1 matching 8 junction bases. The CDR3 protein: CASSYGQGILHF. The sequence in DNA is TGTGCCAGCAGTTACGGACAGGGAATTCTCCACTTT.